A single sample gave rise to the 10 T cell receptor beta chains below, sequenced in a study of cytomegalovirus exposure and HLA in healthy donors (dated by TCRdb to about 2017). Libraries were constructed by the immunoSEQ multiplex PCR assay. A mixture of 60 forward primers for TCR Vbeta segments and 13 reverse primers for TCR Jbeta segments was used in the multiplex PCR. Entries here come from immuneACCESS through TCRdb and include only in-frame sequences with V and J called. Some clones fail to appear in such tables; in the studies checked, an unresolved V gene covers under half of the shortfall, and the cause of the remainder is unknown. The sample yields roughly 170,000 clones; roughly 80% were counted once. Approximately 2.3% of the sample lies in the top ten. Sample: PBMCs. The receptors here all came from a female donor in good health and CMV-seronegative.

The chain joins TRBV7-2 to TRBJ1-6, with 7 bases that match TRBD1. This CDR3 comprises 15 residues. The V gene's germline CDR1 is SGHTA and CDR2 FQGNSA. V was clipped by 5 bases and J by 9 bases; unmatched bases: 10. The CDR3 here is CASSPNRGPGSPLHF. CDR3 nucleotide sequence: TGTGCCAGCAGCCCGAACAGGGGTCCTGGTTCACCCCTCCACTTT.

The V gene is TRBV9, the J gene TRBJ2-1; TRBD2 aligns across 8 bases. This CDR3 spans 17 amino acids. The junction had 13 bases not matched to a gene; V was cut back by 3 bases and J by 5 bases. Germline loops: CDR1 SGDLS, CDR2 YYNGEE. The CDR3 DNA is TGTGCCAGCAGCGGGATTCACGAGCGGGAGACCCACAATGAGCAGTTCTTC. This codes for CASSGIHERETHNEQFF.

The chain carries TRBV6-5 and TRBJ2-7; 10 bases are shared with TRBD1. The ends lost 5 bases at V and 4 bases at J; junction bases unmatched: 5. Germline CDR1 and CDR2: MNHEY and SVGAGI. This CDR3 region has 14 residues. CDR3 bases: TGTGCCAGCAGTCGCGGGACAGGGGTTTACGAGCAGTACTTC. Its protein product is CASSRGTGVYEQYF.

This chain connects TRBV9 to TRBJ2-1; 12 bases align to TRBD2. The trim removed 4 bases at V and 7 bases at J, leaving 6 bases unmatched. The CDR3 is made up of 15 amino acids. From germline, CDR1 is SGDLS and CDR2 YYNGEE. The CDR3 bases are TGTGCCAGCAGCACCCTAGCGGGGGGGTTAAATGAGCAGTTCTTC. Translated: CASSTLAGGLNEQFF.

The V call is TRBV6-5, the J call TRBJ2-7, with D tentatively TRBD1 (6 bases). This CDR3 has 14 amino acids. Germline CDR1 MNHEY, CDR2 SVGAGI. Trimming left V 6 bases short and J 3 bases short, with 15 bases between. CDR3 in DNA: TGTGCCAGCAGGACGGGCAGCAGGGGCTACGAGCAGTACTTC. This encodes CASRTGSRGYEQYF.

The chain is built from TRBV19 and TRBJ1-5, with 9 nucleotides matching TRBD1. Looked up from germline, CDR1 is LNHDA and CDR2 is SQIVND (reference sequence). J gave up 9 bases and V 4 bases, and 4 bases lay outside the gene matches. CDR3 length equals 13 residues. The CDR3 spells CASSTTGGRPQHF. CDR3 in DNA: TGTGCCAGTAGTACCACAGGGGGCAGGCCCCAGCATTTT.

The CDR3 coding sequence is TGTGCCAGCAGTTACGAGCGGGAGACCCAGTACTTC. Protein product: CASSYERETQYF. This rearrangement joins TRBV6-5 to TRBJ2-5; maybe TRBD2 (5 bases). Trimming took off 2 bases at V and 5 bases at J, with 6 bases between the two ends. The CDR3 runs to 12 residues. Germline values: CDR1 MNHEY, CDR2 SVGAGI.

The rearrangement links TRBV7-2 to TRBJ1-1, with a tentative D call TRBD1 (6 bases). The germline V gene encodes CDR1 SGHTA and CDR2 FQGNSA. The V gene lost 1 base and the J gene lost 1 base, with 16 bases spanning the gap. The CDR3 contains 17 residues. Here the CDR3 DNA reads TGTGCCAGCAGCTTAGTGGGGGGGCTGCGGGGGAACACTGAAGCTTTCTTT. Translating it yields CASSLVGGLRGNTEAFF. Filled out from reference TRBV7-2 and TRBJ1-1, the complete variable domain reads GAGVSQSPSNKVTEKGKDVELRCDPISGHTALYWYRQSLGQGLEFLIYFQGNSAPDKSGLPSDRFSAERTGGSVSTLTIQRTQQEDSAVYLCASSLVGGLRGNTEAFFGQGTRLTVV.

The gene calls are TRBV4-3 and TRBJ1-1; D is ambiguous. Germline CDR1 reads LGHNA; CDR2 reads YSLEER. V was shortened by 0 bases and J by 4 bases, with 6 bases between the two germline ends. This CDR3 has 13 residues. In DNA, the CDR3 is TGCGCCAGCAGCCAAGATAGGAGCACTGAAGCTTTCTTT. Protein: CASSQDRSTEAFF.

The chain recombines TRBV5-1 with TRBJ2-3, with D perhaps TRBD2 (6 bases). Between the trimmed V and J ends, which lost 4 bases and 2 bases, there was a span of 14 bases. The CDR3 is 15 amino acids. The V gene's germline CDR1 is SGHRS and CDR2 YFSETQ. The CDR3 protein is CASSEPGLLTDTQYF. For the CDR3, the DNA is TGCGCCAGCAGCGAGCCGGGACTCCTCACAGATACGCAGTATTTT.